The T cell receptor beta chain described here comes from a study of response to subunit inactivated influenza vaccine. Study results and limitations: A suggestion made by the authors is that each seasonal influenza vaccination recruits few new T cells.

TCRdb re-called the RT-PCR reads with MiXCR, one entry per CDR3 protein. There are some 570,000 distinct CDR3 sequences in the sample; about 11% occur only once, and 11% lies in the top ten. The J segment lost 3 bases and the V segment lost 0 bases, leaving 9 bases of the junction unmatched. Germline V gene sequence: CDR1 SQVTM, CDR2 ANQGSEA. The CDR3 is 16 residues long. About this clonotype: What it recognizes is unknown.

These data were also filed under a second study, of T cells expressing NK-cell markers. That investigation notes: TCR beta libraries carry UMIs added by 5'RACE template switching. HCMV serostatus: most of the eight sequenced donors positive, one negative. A few donors showed these clonotypes also leading the CD3+CD56-NKG2C+ fraction.

The gene calls are TRBV29-1 and TRBJ2-5; 8 nucleotides agree with TRBD2. This clonotype was sampled from a man in his forties or fifties who received an inactivated influenza vaccine. This specimen consisted of PBMCs from blood, obtained on the day of vaccination. CDR3 in amino acids: CSVEDRLALPKETQYF. DNA for the CDR3: TGCAGCGTTGAAGATCGACTAGCGCTGCCCAAAGAGACCCAGTACTTC.